These T cell receptor beta chains were read from a single sample in a study of cytomegalovirus exposure and HLA in healthy donors. TCRdb's copy holds only in-frame clones and misses some; the assay was immunoSEQ multiplex PCR. The sample includes more than 250,000 clones, roughly 89% of them seen just once. The sample consisted of PBMCs. The origin of the receptors is a woman younger than 35 in good health and CMV-seronegative. CDR3s include the opening cysteine and the closing phenylalanine or tryptophan. Each record gives: J gene, clone size, D gene, V gene, CDR3 DNA, CDR3 protein. The D gene is left open where the match is weak. The size field is filled for only some rows; it gives once, few, many or a size class.

j_call: TRBJ2-3; clone_size: -; d_call: TRBD1; v_call: TRBV29-1; cdr3_nt: TGCAGCGTTCCCCAGGGGGCAGATACGCAGTATTTT; cdr3_aa: CSVPQGADTQYF
j_call: TRBJ1-1; clone_size: once; d_call: TRBD1; v_call: TRBV11-3; cdr3_nt: TGTGCCAGCAGCGTTGACAGGGACACTGAAGCTTTCTTT; cdr3_aa: CASSVDRDTEAFF
j_call: TRBJ2-4; clone_size: once; d_call: TRBD2; v_call: TRBV5-1; cdr3_nt: TGCGCCAGCAGCCCCCCCGGGAGGGGTAACATTCAGTACTTC; cdr3_aa: CASSPPGRGNIQYF
j_call: TRBJ1-1; clone_size: few; d_call: -; v_call: TRBV9; cdr3_nt: TGTGCCAGCAGCGGGTCCGGGGAGACTGAAGCTTTCTTT; cdr3_aa: CASSGSGETEAFF
j_call: TRBJ1-6; clone_size: -; d_call: -; v_call: TRBV9; cdr3_nt: TGTGCCAGCAGCGAATCGGGGTACACCTATAATTCACCCCTCCACTTT; cdr3_aa: CASSESGYTYNSPLHF
j_call: TRBJ1-2; clone_size: -; d_call: -; v_call: TRBV10-1; cdr3_nt: TGCGCCAAAGACTTGGACAGCGGACACTATGGCTACACCTTC; cdr3_aa: CAKDLDSGHYGYTF
j_call: TRBJ1-1; clone_size: -; d_call: TRBD1; v_call: TRBV5-1; cdr3_nt: TGCGCCAGCAGCCTCCGACAGGGAATGTCTGAAGCTTTCTTT; cdr3_aa: CASSLRQGMSEAFF
j_call: TRBJ1-1; clone_size: few; d_call: -; v_call: TRBV18; cdr3_nt: TGTGCCAGCTCAACCCGAACGGTGAACACTGAAGCTTTCTTT; cdr3_aa: CASSTRTVNTEAFF
j_call: TRBJ2-5; clone_size: -; d_call: TRBD2; v_call: TRBV7-3; cdr3_nt: TGTGCCAGCAGCTTAGCGGGGGGGCTTGGAGAGACCCAGTACTTC; cdr3_aa: CASSLAGGLGETQYF
j_call: TRBJ2-1; clone_size: once; d_call: TRBD1; v_call: TRBV5-1; cdr3_nt: TGCGCCAGCAGCTTGGAGGGACAGACCCACAATGAGCAGTTCTTC; cdr3_aa: CASSLEGQTHNEQFF
j_call: TRBJ2-7; clone_size: -; d_call: -; v_call: TRBV7-4; cdr3_nt: TGTGCCAGCACTCACCTGGAGGCCTTCAGCTCCTACGAGCAGTACTTC; cdr3_aa: CASTHLEAFSSYEQYF
j_call: TRBJ2-1; clone_size: -; d_call: TRBD2; v_call: TRBV7-6; cdr3_nt: TGTGCCAGCAGCTTAGGGGCCGGGACTAGCGGGGTAGGCGGTGAGAATGAGCAGTTCTTC; cdr3_aa: CASSLGAGTSGVGGENEQFF
j_call: TRBJ1-1; clone_size: -; d_call: -; v_call: TRBV7-8; cdr3_nt: TGTGCCAGCAGCTCTGGACAGACATACGGGAACACTGAAGCTTTCTTT; cdr3_aa: CASSSGQTYGNTEAFF
j_call: TRBJ2-7; clone_size: -; d_call: TRBD2; v_call: TRBV7-9; cdr3_nt: TGTTCCAGCAGCTTAGCGCCGGGACTAGCGGAGAGACAGTACTTC; cdr3_aa: CSSSLAPGLAERQYF
j_call: TRBJ2-7; clone_size: -; d_call: -; v_call: TRBV5-4; cdr3_nt: TGTGCCAGCAGCTTACAGGGTAACTCCTACGAGCAGTACTTC; cdr3_aa: CASSLQGNSYEQYF
j_call: TRBJ1-4; clone_size: -; d_call: -; v_call: TRBV11-2; cdr3_nt: TGTGCCAGCAGCTTAAGGGGGACCCCTACCACTAATGAAAAACTGTTTTTT; cdr3_aa: CASSLRGTPTTNEKLFF
j_call: TRBJ2-2; clone_size: -; d_call: -; v_call: TRBV2; cdr3_nt: TGTGCCGGTAAGACCGGGACACCGAACACCGGGGAGCTGTTTTTT; cdr3_aa: CAGKTGTPNTGELFF
j_call: TRBJ1-1; clone_size: -; d_call: -; v_call: TRBV5-1; cdr3_nt: TGCGCCAGCAGCCCCGGGCAGGGCTTTGAAGCTTTCTTT; cdr3_aa: CASSPGQGFEAFF
j_call: TRBJ2-1; clone_size: -; d_call: TRBD2; v_call: TRBV18; cdr3_nt: TGTGCCAGCTCACCCCCGGGACTAGCGGAAAATGAGCAGTTCTTC; cdr3_aa: CASSPPGLAENEQFF
j_call: TRBJ2-5; clone_size: -; d_call: TRBD2; v_call: TRBV9; cdr3_nt: TGTGCCAGCAGCGGCGGGAGGGCGGGAGAGACCCAGTACTTC; cdr3_aa: CASSGGRAGETQYF
j_call: TRBJ2-2; clone_size: -; d_call: TRBD1; v_call: TRBV4-2; cdr3_nt: TGTGCCAGCAGCAAGACAGGGCCCGGGGAGCTGTTTTTT; cdr3_aa: CASSKTGPGELFF
j_call: TRBJ2-2; clone_size: -; d_call: TRBD2; v_call: TRBV19; cdr3_nt: TGTGCCAGTAGTATCGCCAGCGGGGGGATTACCGGGGAGCTGTTTTTT; cdr3_aa: CASSIASGGITGELFF
j_call: TRBJ2-3; clone_size: -; d_call: TRBD1; v_call: TRBV7-2; cdr3_nt: TGTGCCAGCAGCTTGTATACAGGGGGCACAGATACGCAGTATTTT; cdr3_aa: CASSLYTGGTDTQYF
j_call: TRBJ2-7; clone_size: -; d_call: -; v_call: TRBV18; cdr3_nt: TGTGCCAGCTCACCACCTGATACAGGGGAGCAGTACTTC; cdr3_aa: CASSPPDTGEQYF
j_call: TRBJ1-1; clone_size: few; d_call: -; v_call: TRBV5-4; cdr3_nt: TGTGCCAGCAGCAATCGGGGGGGTACAGACACTGAAGCTTTCTTT; cdr3_aa: CASSNRGGTDTEAFF
j_call: TRBJ2-7; clone_size: -; d_call: -; v_call: TRBV9; cdr3_nt: TGTGCCAGCAGCCCTTCACGGGGTTCTAGCTCCTACGAGCAGTACTTC; cdr3_aa: CASSPSRGSSSYEQYF
j_call: TRBJ1-3; clone_size: -; d_call: TRBD1; v_call: TRBV9; cdr3_nt: TGTGCCAGCAGCGCTTTATCTTGGGACAGTGTCATATATTTT; cdr3_aa: CASSALSWDSVIYF
j_call: TRBJ1-5; clone_size: -; d_call: -; v_call: TRBV2; cdr3_nt: TGTGCCAGCAGTGAACAAAGCAATCAGCCCCAGCATTTT; cdr3_aa: CASSEQSNQPQHF
j_call: TRBJ2-2; clone_size: -; d_call: -; v_call: TRBV27; cdr3_nt: TGTGCCAGCAGATCAGGGGTGCCCGGGGAGCTGTTTTTT; cdr3_aa: CASRSGVPGELFF
j_call: TRBJ2-1; clone_size: -; d_call: -; v_call: TRBV9; cdr3_nt: TGTGCCAGCAGCGCCCCGGGTTCGCGGCATGAGCAGTTCTTC; cdr3_aa: CASSAPGSRHEQFF
j_call: TRBJ2-5; clone_size: -; d_call: -; v_call: TRBV7-9; cdr3_nt: TGTTCCAGCAGCCGAGCATGGGAGACCCAGTACTTC; cdr3_aa: CSSSRAWETQYF
j_call: TRBJ2-1; clone_size: -; d_call: TRBD2; v_call: TRBV2; cdr3_nt: TGTGCCATCAAAATAGCGGGGGGGCGGGTCAATGAGCAGTTCTTC; cdr3_aa: CAIKIAGGRVNEQFF
j_call: TRBJ2-7; clone_size: -; d_call: -; v_call: TRBV5-8; cdr3_nt: TGTGCCAGCAGCCCCTCCAGCGGAGTTAATTCCTACGAGCAGTACTTC; cdr3_aa: CASSPSSGVNSYEQYF
j_call: TRBJ1-1; clone_size: -; d_call: -; v_call: TRBV27; cdr3_nt: TGTGCCAGCAGTTTAGGGTCGGGGTATACTGAAGCTTTCTTT; cdr3_aa: CASSLGSGYTEAFF
j_call: TRBJ2-7; clone_size: -; d_call: TRBD1; v_call: TRBV7-6; cdr3_nt: TGTGCCAGCAGCTTAGGGGGACAGGGGGCCGAGCAGTACTTC; cdr3_aa: CASSLGGQGAEQYF